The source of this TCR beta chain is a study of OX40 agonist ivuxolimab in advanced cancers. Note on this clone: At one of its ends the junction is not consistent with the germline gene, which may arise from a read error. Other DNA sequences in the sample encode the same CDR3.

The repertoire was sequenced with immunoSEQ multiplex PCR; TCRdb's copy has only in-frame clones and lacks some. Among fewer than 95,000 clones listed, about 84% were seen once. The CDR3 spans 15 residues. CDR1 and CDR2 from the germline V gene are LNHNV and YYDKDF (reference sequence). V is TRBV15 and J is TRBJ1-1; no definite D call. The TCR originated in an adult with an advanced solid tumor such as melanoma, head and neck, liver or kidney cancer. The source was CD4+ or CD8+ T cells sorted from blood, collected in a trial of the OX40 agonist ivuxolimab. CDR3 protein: CATSREVFMNTEAFF. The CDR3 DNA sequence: TGTGCCACCAGCAGAGAGGTCTTCATGAACACTGAGGCTTTCTTT. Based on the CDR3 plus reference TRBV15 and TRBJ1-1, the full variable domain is DAMVIQNPRYQVTQFGKPVTLSCSQTLNHNVMYWYQQKSSQAPKLLFHYYDKDFNNEADTPDNFQSRRPNTSFCFLDIRSPGLGDTAMYLCATSREVFMNTEAFFGQGTRLTVV.